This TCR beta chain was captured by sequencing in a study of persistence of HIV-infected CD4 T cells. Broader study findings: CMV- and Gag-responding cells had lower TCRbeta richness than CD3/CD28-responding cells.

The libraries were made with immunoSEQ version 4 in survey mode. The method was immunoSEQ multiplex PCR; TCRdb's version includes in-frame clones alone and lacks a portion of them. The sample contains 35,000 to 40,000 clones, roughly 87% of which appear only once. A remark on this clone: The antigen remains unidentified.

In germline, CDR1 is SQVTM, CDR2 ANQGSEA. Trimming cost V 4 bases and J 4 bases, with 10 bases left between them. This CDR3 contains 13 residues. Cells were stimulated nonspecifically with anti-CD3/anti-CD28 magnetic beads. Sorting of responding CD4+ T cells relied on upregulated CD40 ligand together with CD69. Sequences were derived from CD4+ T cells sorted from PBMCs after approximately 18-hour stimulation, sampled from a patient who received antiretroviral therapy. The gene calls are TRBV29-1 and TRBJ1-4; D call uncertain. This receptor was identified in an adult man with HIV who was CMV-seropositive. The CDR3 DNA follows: TGCAGCGTTGGGACTCGGATTAATGAAAAACTGTTTTTT. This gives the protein CSVGTRINEKLFF.